This T cell receptor (beta chain) was sequenced for a study of blood T cell repertoires in COVID-19. Overall study: Nucleic acid was either cDNA or gDNA, and it came from T cells, B-cell-depleted T cells, or PBMCs.

The CDR3 contains 15 residues. CDR1 MNHEY and CDR2 SVGAGI come from the germline V gene. With 6 bases removed from V and 0 bases from J, the gap between germline ends came to 12 bases. Clones were read by immunoSEQ multiplex PCR, and TCRdb kept only the in-frame ones, dropping some. Among some 140,000 clones listed, over 80% were seen once. The receptor comes from a man aged 25-40 years who had recovered from COVID-19. The chain is built from TRBV6-5 and TRBJ1-3, with D uncertain. The sequencing input was PBMCs or T cells enriched from blood (not recorded which). The CDR3 DNA follows: TGTGCCAGCAGCCCAACAGTCTTCTCTGGAAACACCATATATTTT. Protein sequence: CASSPTVFSGNTIYF.